This T cell receptor beta chain was retrieved from a study of a mutant IDH1 vaccine in newly diagnosed glioma. Time point defined: week 35, safety follow-up. Doses consisted of 300 ug of mutant IDH1 20-mer peptide each, paired with topical imiquimod. The assay was immunoSEQ multiplex PCR, and TCRdb's table has in-frame clones only and misses some. The table has tens of thousands of clones, 88% seen once. This clone was seen a single time. The antigen is undetermined. The clonotype originates from a woman between 40 and 55 years old with glioma. Sample: PBMCs, taken from a glioma patient whose treatment included an IDH1 peptide vaccine.

The CDR3 DNA follows: TGTGCCAGCAGCAGAGTTTGGGACTCTGGAAACACCATATATTTT. Protein sequence: CASSRVWDSGNTIYF. The V call is TRBV11-2, the J call TRBJ1-3; D gene unclear. CDR3 length: 15 amino acids. CDR1 and CDR2 from the germline V gene are SGHAT and FQNNGV. V shed 5 bases and J shed 0 bases, with 11 bases lying between them.